The following is a TCR beta chain sequence with its context. Other DNA variants within this sample encode the same CDR3. The sample is drawn from a study of shared clonotypes between healthy human individuals. The V and J ends lost 0 bases and 3 bases respectively, with 6 bases between them. The CDR3 is made up of 13 amino acids. Germline CDR1 and CDR2: SEHNR and FQNEAQ (reference sequence). Original processing notes: Junction-only sequences without quality scores came from ImmunoSEQ, so filtering differed. Clones were read by immunoSEQ multiplex PCR, and TCRdb kept only the in-frame ones, dropping some. V, J and clone size are taken as reported in that table, and D and trimming were inferred from the DNA itself. Here the sample spans about 2.1 million clones, about 92% being singletons. Naive CD8 cells lacked CD45RO and underwent positive selection for CCR7, leaving out terminally differentiated effector memory CD45RA+ cells.

The chain couples TRBV7-9 to TRBJ2-7; D gene unclear. The sequence came from a man aged 18-30 years in good health. Some clones in this sample may be carry-over from other donors' samples. Source material: naive CD8+ T cells from PBMCs. This CDR3 is CASSLAGFYEQYF. The CDR3 nucleotides are TGTGCCAGCAGCTTAGCAGGGTTCTACGAGCAGTACTTC.